These T cell receptor beta chains were read from a single sample in a study of human T cells and chemical hapten exposure. TCRdb ran MiXCR on the RACE reads and lists one entry per CDR3 protein. The table has 350,000 to 400,000 distinct CDR3 sequences, about 6% seen once; the top ten hold about 6%. Material: whole blood, obtained in connection with sensitization to the hapten diphenylcyclopropenone (DPC). The receptors derive from a woman between 18 and 30 years old with alopecia areata. Some clones in this sample may be carry-over from other donors' samples. Each CDR3 is given with its conserved first and last residue. A D gene is named only where the DNA matches it firmly. Size values are once, few and many counts, or a class for expanded clones, and some rows have none.

clone_size: few; d_call: TRBD1; v_call: TRBV2; j_call: TRBJ2-2; cdr3_aa: CASSTGVNTGELFF; cdr3_nt: TGTGCCAGCAGTACAGGGGTCAACACCGGGGAGCTGTTTTTT
clone_size: many; d_call: .; v_call: TRBV29-1; j_call: TRBJ1-2; cdr3_aa: CSGRDWDSDGYTF; cdr3_nt: TGCAGCGGGAGGGACTGGGATAGTGATGGCTACACCTTC
clone_size: few; d_call: .; v_call: TRBV4-2; j_call: TRBJ2-7; cdr3_aa: CASSQDAGTVLNEQYF; cdr3_nt: TGTGCCAGCAGCCAAGATGCAGGTACGGTCCTTAACGAGCAGTACTTC
clone_size: many; d_call: TRBD1; v_call: TRBV6-2/TRBV6-3; j_call: TRBJ2-7; cdr3_aa: CASSHGQGYEQYF; cdr3_nt: TGTGCCAGCAGCCACGGACAGGGCTACGAGCAGTACTTC
clone_size: .; d_call: .; v_call: TRBV2; j_call: TRBJ2-7; cdr3_aa: CASSEALGQYF; cdr3_nt: TGTGCCAGCAGTGAAGCGCTAGGGCAGTACTTC
clone_size: many; d_call: TRBD1; v_call: TRBV4-2; j_call: TRBJ2-1; cdr3_aa: CASSQGGLTGVSNEQFF; cdr3_nt: TGTGCCAGCAGCCAAGGAGGTTTGACAGGGGTGTCGAATGAGCAGTTCTTC
clone_size: few; d_call: .; v_call: TRBV6-1; j_call: TRBJ2-1; cdr3_aa: CASRFYNEQFF; cdr3_nt: TGTGCCAGCAGGTTCTACAATGAGCAGTTCTTC
clone_size: many; d_call: .; v_call: TRBV6-5; j_call: TRBJ1-5; cdr3_aa: CASSYDGTQPQHF; cdr3_nt: TGTGCCAGCAGTTACGATGGAACCCAGCCCCAGCATTTT
clone_size: .; d_call: .; v_call: TRBV11-2; j_call: TRBJ2-2; cdr3_aa: CASSLRITGELFF; cdr3_nt: TGTGCCAGCAGCTTGAGGATTACCGGGGAGCTGTTTTTT
clone_size: many; d_call: TRBD1; v_call: TRBV28; j_call: TRBJ1-4; cdr3_aa: CASSPQGSGKLFF; cdr3_nt: TGTGCCAGCAGTCCACAGGGGTCTGGAAAACTGTTTTTT
clone_size: .; d_call: .; v_call: TRBV2; j_call: TRBJ2-5; cdr3_aa: CAGTVKETQYF; cdr3_nt: TGTGCCGGGACTGTTAAAGAGACCCAGTACTTC
clone_size: .; d_call: .; v_call: TRBV6-2/TRBV6-3; j_call: TRBJ2-2; cdr3_aa: CATQPRPKYARAPSTGELFF; cdr3_nt: TGTGCCACCCAGCCGAGACCGAAGTACGCTCGGGCGCCCAGCACCGGGGAGCTGTTTTTT
clone_size: many; d_call: .; v_call: TRBV13; j_call: TRBJ1-6; cdr3_aa: CASSFSTQGVSSPLHF; cdr3_nt: TGTGCCAGCAGCTTTTCGACCCAAGGGGTCAGTTCACCCCTCCACTTT
clone_size: many; d_call: TRBD1; v_call: TRBV18; j_call: TRBJ2-5; cdr3_aa: CASSPTGVRETQYF; cdr3_nt: TGTGCCAGCTCACCGACAGGGGTACGGGAGACCCAGTACTTC
clone_size: many; d_call: .; v_call: TRBV20-1; j_call: TRBJ2-3; cdr3_aa: CSVLPTTDTQYF; cdr3_nt: TGCAGTGTACTCCCCACCACAGATACGCAGTATTTT
clone_size: many; d_call: TRBD1; v_call: TRBV7-8; j_call: TRBJ1-2; cdr3_aa: CASSLGLRRGQLRNYGYTF; cdr3_nt: TGTGCCAGCAGCTTAGGACTCCGACGGGGACAGTTAAGAAACTATGGCTACACCTTC
clone_size: few; d_call: .; v_call: TRBV29-1; j_call: TRBJ1-5; cdr3_aa: CSVGDGQPQHF; cdr3_nt: TGCAGCGTGGGGGATGGTCAGCCCCAGCATTTT
clone_size: many; d_call: .; v_call: TRBV5-1; j_call: TRBJ1-1; cdr3_aa: CASSLEVAGSEAFF; cdr3_nt: TGCGCCAGCAGCTTGGAGGTGGCAGGTAGTGAAGCTTTCTTT
clone_size: .; d_call: TRBD2; v_call: TRBV6-5; j_call: TRBJ2-7; cdr3_aa: CASSYSNSGGWNEQYF; cdr3_nt: TGTGCCAGCAGTTACTCGAACAGCGGGGGATGGAACGAGCAGTACTTC
clone_size: many; d_call: .; v_call: TRBV6-5; j_call: TRBJ1-6; cdr3_aa: CASSYRDSPLHF; cdr3_nt: TGTGCCAGCAGTTACAGGGATTCACCCCTCCACTTT
clone_size: .; d_call: .; v_call: TRBV2; j_call: TRBJ2-6; cdr3_aa: CASQSGANVLTF; cdr3_nt: TGTGCCAGCCAGTCTGGGGCCAACGTCCTGACTTTC
clone_size: .; d_call: .; v_call: TRBV7-9; j_call: TRBJ1-1; cdr3_aa: CASSTPDSLDTEAFF; cdr3_nt: TGTGCCAGCAGCACACCGGACAGTTTAGACACTGAAGCTTTCTTT
clone_size: few; d_call: TRBD1; v_call: TRBV6-5; j_call: TRBJ2-7; cdr3_aa: CASSYSRQGAYEQYF; cdr3_nt: TGTGCCAGCAGTTACTCACGACAGGGAGCCTACGAGCAGTACTTC
clone_size: once; d_call: TRBD2; v_call: TRBV12-3/TRBV12-4; j_call: TRBJ2-1; cdr3_aa: CASSPMTSGNEQFF; cdr3_nt: TGTGCCAGCAGTCCCATGACTAGCGGGAATGAGCAGTTCTTC
clone_size: many; d_call: TRBD2; v_call: TRBV29-1; j_call: TRBJ2-1; cdr3_aa: CSVASGGAVGNEQFF; cdr3_nt: TGCAGCGTAGCTAGCGGGGGGGCCGTCGGCAATGAGCAGTTCTTC
clone_size: many; d_call: .; v_call: TRBV6-6; j_call: TRBJ1-6; cdr3_aa: CASSYAGANSPLHF; cdr3_nt: TGTGCCAGCAGTTACGCAGGGGCGAATTCACCCCTCCACTTT
clone_size: many; d_call: TRBD2; v_call: TRBV4-1; j_call: TRBJ2-1; cdr3_aa: CASSHPGLAGGAYSNEQFF; cdr3_nt: TGCGCCAGCAGCCACCCCGGACTAGCGGGGGGGGCATACAGCAATGAGCAGTTCTTC
clone_size: many; d_call: .; v_call: TRBV2; j_call: TRBJ2-5; cdr3_aa: CASGETQYF; cdr3_nt: TGTGCCAGCGGGGAGACCCAGTACTTC
clone_size: many; d_call: .; v_call: TRBV27; j_call: TRBJ2-3; cdr3_aa: CASSLTSSYFTQYF; cdr3_nt: TGTGCCAGCAGTTTAACTTCGTCCTACTTTACGCAGTATTTT
clone_size: few; d_call: .; v_call: TRBV6-2/TRBV6-3; j_call: TRBJ2-4; cdr3_aa: CASSPLVMAKNIQYF; cdr3_nt: TGTGCCAGCAGTCCTTTAGTTATGGCCAAAAACATTCAGTACTTC
clone_size: .; d_call: .; v_call: TRBV6-1; j_call: TRBJ1-6; cdr3_aa: CASSGDQHSPLHF; cdr3_nt: TGTGCCAGCAGTGGGGACCAACACTCACCCCTCCACTTT
clone_size: many; d_call: TRBD1; v_call: TRBV5-1; j_call: TRBJ1-1; cdr3_aa: CASSLAGQGSEAFF; cdr3_nt: TGCGCCAGCAGCTTGGCGGGACAGGGTTCTGAAGCTTTCTTT